This T cell receptor (beta chain) was identified in a study of blood T cell repertoires in COVID-19. Between the trimmed V and J ends, which lost 1 base and 6 bases, there was a span of 19 bases. Germline assignment: CDR1 MDHEN and CDR2 SYDVKM. The CDR3 totals 17 residues. In the authors' workflow: Estimates of nucleated cell counts were drawn from the amplification of reference gene primers. Assay used: immunoSEQ multiplex PCR; TCRdb lists only in-frame clones, some missing. That table is the source of V, J and clone size, and D and trimming were worked out from the DNA. Of 40,000 or so clones in the sample, about 91% were seen once.

Sequenced material: peripheral blood. V and J are TRBV28 and TRBJ1-5; no reliable D call. This clonotype was sampled from a woman in her thirties in a cohort sampled during active COVID-19. The CDR3 sequence is CASSLLAPSDRGQPQHF. The CDR3 DNA reads TGTGCCAGCAGTTTATTAGCCCCCAGCGATCGGGGTCAGCCCCAGCATTTT.